A selection of T cell receptor beta chains follows, all from one sample in a study of shared clonotypes between healthy human individuals. Here immunoSEQ multiplex PCR was the method, and the copy in TCRdb shows in-frame clones only, minus some. Of some 2.3 million clones in the sample, about 92% were seen once. Sequenced sample: naive CD4+ T cells from PBMCs. These TCRs come from a man younger than 35 in good health. Some clones in this sample may be carry-over from other donors' samples. Each CDR3 is given with its conserved first and last residue. Each record gives: V gene, J gene, D gene, clone size, CDR3 DNA, CDR3 protein. A D gene is named only where the DNA matches it firmly. Where a row states a size, it is once, few, many or the class of an expanded clone; other rows omit it.

V: TRBV30
J: TRBJ1-5
D: .
size: once
DNA: TGTGCCTGGAGTCCTCAGGGGAATCAGCCCCAGCATTTT
CDR3: CAWSPQGNQPQHF

V: TRBV5-6
J: TRBJ2-1
D: .
size: .
DNA: TGTGCCAGCAGCTGGAACAATGAGCAGTTCTTC
CDR3: CASSWNNEQFF

V: TRBV19
J: TRBJ1-5
D: .
size: .
DNA: TGTGCCAGTAGTAACAGAAATCAGCCCCAGCATTTT
CDR3: CASSNRNQPQHF

V: TRBV28
J: TRBJ1-5
D: .
size: .
DNA: TGTGCCAGCAGTTTTAGGTCTCAGCCCCAGCATTTT
CDR3: CASSFRSQPQHF

V: TRBV28
J: TRBJ1-2
D: .
size: .
DNA: TGTGCCAGCAGCCCCATGGGGGCAGTCTATGGCTACACCTTC
CDR3: CASSPMGAVYGYTF

V: TRBV2
J: TRBJ1-5
D: .
size: .
DNA: TGTGCCAGCAGTACCACAGGTAACAATCAGCCCCAGCATTTT
CDR3: CASSTTGNNQPQHF

V: TRBV7-9
J: TRBJ2-3
D: TRBD2
size: .
DNA: TGTGCCAGCAGCCGCGCGACAGTACTAGCGGGAGAGGGACATACGCAGTATTTT
CDR3: CASSRATVLAGEGHTQYF

V: TRBV7-9
J: TRBJ2-5
D: .
size: .
DNA: TGTGCCAGCAGCTTTGGGGGACAAGAGACCCAGTACTTC
CDR3: CASSFGGQETQYF

V: TRBV2
J: TRBJ2-7
D: TRBD1
size: .
DNA: TGTGCCAGCAGTTGGACAGGGGCCCCCTCCTACGAGCAGTACTTC
CDR3: CASSWTGAPSYEQYF

V: TRBV4-3
J: TRBJ2-7
D: .
size: .
DNA: TGCGCCAGCAGCCTCCACCTGCGACAGTCCTACGAGCAGTACTTC
CDR3: CASSLHLRQSYEQYF